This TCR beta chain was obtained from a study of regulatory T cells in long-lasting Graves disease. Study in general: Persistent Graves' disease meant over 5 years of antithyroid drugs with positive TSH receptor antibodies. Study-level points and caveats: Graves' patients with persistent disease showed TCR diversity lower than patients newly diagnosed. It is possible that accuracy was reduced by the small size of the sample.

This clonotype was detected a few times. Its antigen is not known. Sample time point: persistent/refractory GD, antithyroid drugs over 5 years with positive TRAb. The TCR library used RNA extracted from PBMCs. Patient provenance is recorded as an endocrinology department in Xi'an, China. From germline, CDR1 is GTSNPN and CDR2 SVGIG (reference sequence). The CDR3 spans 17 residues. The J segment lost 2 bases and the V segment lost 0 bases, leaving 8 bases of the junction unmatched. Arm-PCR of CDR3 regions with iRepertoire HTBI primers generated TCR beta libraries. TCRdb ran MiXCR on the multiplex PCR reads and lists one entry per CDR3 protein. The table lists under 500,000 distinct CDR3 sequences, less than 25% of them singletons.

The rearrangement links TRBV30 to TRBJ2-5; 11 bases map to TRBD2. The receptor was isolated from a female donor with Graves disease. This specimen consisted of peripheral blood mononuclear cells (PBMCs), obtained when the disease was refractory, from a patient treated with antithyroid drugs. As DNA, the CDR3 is TGTGCCTGGAGTGTAGGGCTAGCGGGAGGCAAACAAGAGACCCAGTACTTC. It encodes CAWSVGLAGGKQETQYF.